This T cell receptor beta chain is drawn from a study of shared clonotypes between healthy human individuals. Some clones are missing from TCRdb's copy, which holds only in-frame ones; the method was immunoSEQ multiplex PCR. The sample contains over 2 million clones, 85% to 95% of which appear only once. Memory CD4+ cells were the fraction left after CD45RA+ naive selection. Per the germline V gene, CDR1 is MNHNS and CDR2 is SASEGT. This CDR3 is built from 14 residues. With 6 bases clipped from V and 4 bases from J, the junction kept 2 bases outside the gene matches. As concerns this clone: The antigen is unknown.

Study observations and caveats: Genetic and exposure-history diversity was limited by the few donors.

The rearrangement links TRBV6-1 to TRBJ1-3; 11 bases map to TRBD1. The sequence came from a man aged 18 to 30 in good health. Sequencing input: naive CD4+ T cells sorted from blood. Subset denoted: CD45RA+ positively selected. CDR3 nucleotides: TGTGCCAGCAGCGGGGACAGGGGGGGAAACACCATATATTTT. Translating it yields CASSGDRGGNTIYF.